This record looks at one TCR beta chain sequence and its context. Its antigen remains unknown. CDR1 and CDR2 from the germline V gene are PRHDT and FYEKMQ (reference sequence). This CDR3 contains 14 residues. Trimming pared 5 bases from V and 3 bases from J, leaving 14 bases between. Methods described previously, with TCR primers listed, were used for bulk TCR libraries. TCRdb passed the PCR reads through MiXCR, listing each CDR3 protein once. The table has approximately 550,000 distinct CDR3 sequences, roughly 24% seen once; the top ten hold over 0.6%. The data belong to a study of molecular identifiers for immune sequencing clone quantification. Overall study: Within a replicate experiment, RNA obtained from either roughly 20,000 or 100,000 naive CD8 cells was divided into five aliquots, and four of those aliquots were then sequenced. Notes on the study in general: It was shown that clones above 20 RNA copies held over 99% of effector molecules, but under 1% in naive cells. Reports indicate spiked Jurkat TCR RNA from one cell could be found among some 980,000 naive cells.

The sequence derives from a human donor in good health. Some libraries in this study had Jurkat cell RNA spiked in. The sequenced material came from naive CD8+ T cells from blood, with Jurkat cell RNA spiked in. The subset denotes: FACS-sorted CD8+CD4-CCR7+CD45RA+ naive T cells. The chain joins TRBV13 to TRBJ2-7; D might be TRBD1 (6 bases). As DNA, the CDR3 is TGTGCCAGCAGCATCCGGGACAACCTCTACGAGCAGTACTTC. This translates into CASSIRDNLYEQYF. The whole variable domain, remainder taken from reference TRBV13 and TRBJ2-7, is AAGVIQSPRHLIKEKRETATLKCYPIPRHDTVYWYQQGPGQDPQFLISFYEKMQSDKGSIPDRFSAQQFSDYHSELNMSSLELGDSALYFCASSIRDNLYEQYFGPGTRLTVT.